This T cell receptor (beta chain) was found in a study of T cell repertoires in cytomegalovirus infection. Study results and caveats: Predominance within the ex vivo response was attributable to HLA-C-restricted CMV-specific TCR beta clonotypes.

The V and J ends lost 5 bases and 5 bases, in that order; junction bases with no gene match: 10. Germline CDR1 is SGHRS and CDR2 is YFSETQ. The CDR3 contains 15 residues. This clonotype was observed a handful of times. Its antigen remains unknown. TCRdb processed the reads anew with MiXCR; each CDR3 protein has one entry. There are about 770,000 distinct CDR3 sequences in the sample; just under 30% occur only once, and over 10% lies in the top ten. The V gene is TRBV5-1, the J gene TRBJ2-7; 10 bases map to TRBD1. The sample in question was cultured CD8+ T cells from PBMCs, obtained from culture after CMV antigen stimulation. The receptor's source is a human donor in good health (CMV status not recorded). Some clones in this sample may be carry-over from other donors' samples. The CDR3 DNA reads as TGCGCCAGCAGGGACGGGACAGGGGCCAGAGACGAGCAGTACTTC. Amino acid sequence: CASRDGTGARDEQYF.